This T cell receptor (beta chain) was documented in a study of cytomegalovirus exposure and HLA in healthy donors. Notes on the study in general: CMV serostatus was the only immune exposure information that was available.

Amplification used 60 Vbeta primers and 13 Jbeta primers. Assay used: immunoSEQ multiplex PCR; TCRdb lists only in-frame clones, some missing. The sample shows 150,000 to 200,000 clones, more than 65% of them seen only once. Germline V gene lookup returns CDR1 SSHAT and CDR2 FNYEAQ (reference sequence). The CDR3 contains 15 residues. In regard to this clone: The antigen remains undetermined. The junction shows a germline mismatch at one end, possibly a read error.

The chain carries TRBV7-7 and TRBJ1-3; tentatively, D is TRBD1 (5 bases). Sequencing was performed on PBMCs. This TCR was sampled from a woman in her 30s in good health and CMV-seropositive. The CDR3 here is CASSPRPGDRNTIYF. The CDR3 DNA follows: TGTGCTAGCAGCCCCCGACCGGGGGATCGAAACACCATATATTTT. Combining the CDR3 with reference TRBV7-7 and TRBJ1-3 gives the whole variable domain GAGVSQSPRYKVTKRGQDVTLRCDPISSHATLYWYQQALGQGPEFLTYFNYEAQPDKSGLPSDRFSAERPEGSISTLTIQRTEQRDSAMYRCASSPRPGDRNTIYFGEGSWLTVV.